These 32 T cell receptor beta chains originate from one sample sequenced in a study of lymphopenia after photon versus proton radiotherapy. TCRdb's table, derived via immunoSEQ multiplex PCR, lists solely in-frame clones and lacks some. Of 37,000 or so clones listed, roughly 84% are singletons. Material: peripheral blood, obtained from a patient treated with photon-based radiotherapy. Source of these receptors: a man aged 45-65 years with gastric cancer.

J is TRBJ2-7 and V is TRBV2; D gene uncertain. CDR1 is SNHLY and CDR2 is FYNNEI in the germline V gene. This CDR3 has 11 residues. Trimming removed 7 bases from V and 0 bases from J, with 4 bases in between. The CDR3 region is CASMFSYEQYF. The DNA of the CDR3 is TGTGCCAGCATGTTCTCCTACGAGCAGTACTTC.

The rearrangement joins TRBV28 to TRBJ1-5; D is ambiguous. V shed 2 bases and J shed 0 bases, with 11 bases lying between them. The CDR3 is made up of 16 amino acids. Per the germline V gene, CDR1 is MDHEN and CDR2 is SYDVKM. CDR3 bases: TGTGCCAGCAGTTTACCTCGCCAGGTTAGCAATCAGCCCCAGCATTTT. Residues: CASSLPRQVSNQPQHF. The full variable domain, in which reference TRBV28 and TRBJ1-5 provide the parts outside the CDR3, is DVKVTQSSRYLVKRTGEKVFLECVQDMDHENMFWYRQDPGLGLRLIYFSYDVKMKEKGDIPEGYSVSREKKERFSLILESASTNQTSMYLCASSLPRQVSNQPQHFGDGTRLSIL.

J is TRBJ2-1 and V is TRBV7-2; TRBD2 agrees at 8 bases. The CDR3 loop spans 16 amino acids. The trim removed 2 bases at V and 8 bases at J, leaving 11 bases unmatched. CDR1 is SGHTA and CDR2 is FQGNSA in the germline V gene. CDR3 loop: CASSLQGGGRLDEQFF. CDR3 nucleotide sequence: TGTGCCAGCAGCTTACAAGGCGGCGGGAGGTTGGATGAGCAGTTCTTC.

J is TRBJ2-7 and V is TRBV6-6; D could derive from TRBD1 or TRBD2 (5 bases each). The CDR3 is made up of 12 amino acids. Trimming stripped 7 bases from V and 7 bases from J, with 14 bases between. Germline-derived CDR1 and CDR2 are MNHNY and SVGAGI (reference sequence). The CDR3 is CASTGQGWEQYF. The CDR3, as DNA: TGTGCCAGCACGGGGCAGGGTTGGGAGCAGTACTTC.

This chain uses TRBV5-5 with TRBJ1-1, with 7 bases that match TRBD1. This CDR3 is built from 14 residues. CDR1 is SGHKS, CDR2 YYEKEE, per germline (reference sequence). V lost 4 bases, J lost 1 base, and 4 bases stayed unmatched. CDR3 residues: CASSVTGTNTEAFF. The CDR3 coding sequence is TGTGCCAGCAGCGTGACAGGGACGAACACTGAAGCTTTCTTT.

V is TRBV5-1 and J is TRBJ2-7; D is perhaps TRBD1 (5 bases). V lost 4 bases and J lost 7, with 18 bases in between. The CDR3 consists of 14 residues. From germline, CDR1 is SGHRS and CDR2 YFSETQ. Written as DNA, the CDR3 is TGCGCCAGCAGCCCCTCCTGGGGCGGTGGGGAGCAGTACTTC. Residues: CASSPSWGGGEQYF. The full variable domain, in which reference TRBV5-1 and TRBJ2-7 provide the parts outside the CDR3, is KAGVTQTPRYLIKTRGQQVTLSCSPISGHRSVSWYQQTPGQGLQFLFEYFSETQRNKGNFPGRFSGRQFSNSRSEMNVSTLELGDSALYLCASSPSWGGGEQYFGPGTRLTVT.

This chain joins TRBV6-5 and TRBJ2-1; D is possibly TRBD1 (5 bases). Germline CDR1 and CDR2: MNHEY and SVGAGI. The CDR3 extends over 14 amino acids. Trimming stripped 0 bases from V and 10 bases from J, with 13 bases between. The CDR3 bases are TGTGCCAGCAGTTACTCGCGACAGCCTGCCGAGCAGTTCTTC. Translation gives CASSYSRQPAEQFF.

The V gene is TRBV12-5, the J gene TRBJ2-1; D uncertain. The V end was cut by 3 bases, the J end by 8 bases, with 20 bases between. CDR3 length: 16 residues. The V gene's germline CDR1 is LGHNT and CDR2 FRNRAP. The CDR3 DNA reads as TGTGCTAGTGGTTTCAGGTCGGTGGGCCACCCTTATGAGCAGTTCTTC. It codes for CASGFRSVGHPYEQFF. The whole variable domain, remainder taken from reference TRBV12-5 and TRBJ2-1, is DARVTQTPRHKVTEMGQEVTMRCQPILGHNTVFWYRQTMMQGLELLAYFRNRAPLDDSGMPKDRFSAEMPDATLATLKIQPSEPRDSAVYFCASGFRSVGHPYEQFFGPGTRLTVL.

The V call is TRBV9, the J call TRBJ2-5; D might be TRBD1 (6 bases). Germline V gene sequence: CDR1 SGDLS, CDR2 YYNGEE. Trimming removed 2 bases at V and 5 bases at J, with 16 bases between. CDR3 length equals 15 residues. The CDR3 protein is CASSVTGRIVETQYF. In nucleotides, the CDR3 is TGTGCCAGCAGCGTGACAGGCCGAATCGTCGAGACCCAGTACTTC. Full variable domain (outside the CDR3, taken from reference TRBV9 and TRBJ2-5): DSGVTQTPKHLITATGQRVTLRCSPRSGDLSVYWYQQSLDQGLQFLIQYYNGEERAKGNILERFSAQQFPDLHSELNLSSLELGDSALYFCASSVTGRIVETQYFGPGTRLLVL.

The chain links TRBV9 to TRBJ2-2; TRBD2 agrees at 7 bases. With 0 bases clipped from V and 6 bases from J, the junction kept 5 bases outside the gene matches. The germline V gene has CDR1 SGDLS and CDR2 YYNGEE. There are 15 residues in the CDR3. The CDR3 is CASSVAGTTPGELFF. The CDR3 DNA sequence: TGTGCCAGCAGCGTAGCTGGGACTACTCCCGGGGAGCTGTTTTTT.

The J gene is TRBJ1-2, the V gene TRBV2, with D possibly being TRBD1 (5 bases). With 7 bases removed from V and 4 bases from J, the gap between germline ends came to 25 bases. Germline V gene data show CDR1 as SNHLY and CDR2 as FYNNEI. This CDR3 contains 17 residues. Here the CDR3 DNA reads TGTGCCAGCACAATTAGGGGAGACCCCCGGGCTAGCTATGGCTACACCTTC. Translating gives CASTIRGDPRASYGYTF.

With regard to this clone: This CDR3 is also generated by other DNA sequences in the sample. As DNA, the CDR3 is TGCGCCAGCAGCTTGGTCGTCAGCCCCTACGAGCAGTACTTC. Protein: CASSLVVSPYEQYF. This sequence joins TRBV5-1 and TRBJ2-7; D unclear. There are 14 residues in the CDR3. The germline CDR1 and CDR2 sequences are SGHRS and YFSETQ. V was cut by 0 bases and J by 2 bases, with 9 bases left in between.

CDR3 nucleotide sequence: TGTGCCAGCAGTGCCTCGGGGCCCGGACAGCCGAACACTGAAGCTTTCTTT. This encodes CASSASGPGQPNTEAFF. This chain links TRBV2 with TRBJ1-1; maybe TRBD1 (6 bases). With 4 bases removed from V and 1 base from J, the gap between germline ends came to 19 bases. This CDR3 is built from 17 residues. Germline values: CDR1 SNHLY, CDR2 FYNNEI. The full variable domain, with the rest looked up from reference TRBV2 and TRBJ1-1, is EPEVTQTPSHQVTQMGQEVILRCVPISNHLYFYWYRQILGQKVEFLVSFYNNEISEKSEIFDDQFSVERPDGSNFTLKIRSTKLEDSAMYFCASSASGPGQPNTEAFFGQGTRLTVV.

The chain recombines TRBV7-9 with TRBJ1-5, with 7 bases fitting TRBD1. The CDR3 spans 15 residues. The V gene end was trimmed by 3 bases and the J gene end by 5 bases; junction bases not matched to a gene: 7. The V gene's germline CDR1 is SEHNR and CDR2 FQNEAQ (reference sequence). The CDR3 loop reads CASSFSLQGDQPQHF. CDR3 DNA sequence: TGTGCCAGCAGCTTTTCACTTCAGGGGGATCAGCCCCAGCATTTT. The whole variable domain, filled in from reference TRBV7-9 and TRBJ1-5, reads DTGVSQNPRHKITKRGQNVTFRCDPISEHNRLYWYRQTLGQGPEFLTYFQNEAQLEKSRLLSDRFSAERPKGSFSTLEIQRTEQGDSAMYLCASSFSLQGDQPQHFGDGTRLSIL.

In the case of this clone: Other DNA sequences in the same sample also yield this CDR3. The rearrangement uses TRBV18 and TRBJ2-7; no clear D gene. The V gene lost 3 bases and the J gene lost 0 bases, with 9 bases spanning the gap. The CDR3 runs 14 residues. Germline assignment: CDR1 KGHSH and CDR2 LQKENI. CDR3 loop: CASSPTRSSYEQYF. The CDR3 region has the DNA TGTGCCAGCTCACCCACTCGGAGCTCCTACGAGCAGTACTTC.

This rearrangement joins TRBV11-2 to TRBJ2-5; D gene unclear. V lost 0 bases and J 2 bases, leaving 4 bases between the germline ends. The CDR3 extends over 13 amino acids. CDR1 SGHAT and CDR2 FQNNGV come from the germline V gene. Here the CDR3 reads CASSLEIQETQYF. CDR3 in DNA: TGTGCCAGCAGCTTAGAGATTCAAGAGACCCAGTACTTC.

The chain recombines TRBV6-5 with TRBJ1-1, with D tentatively TRBD1 (5 bases). Per the germline V gene, CDR1 is MNHEY and CDR2 is SVGAGI. The length of the CDR3 is 13 residues. V lost 6 bases and J 1 base, leaving 9 bases between the germline ends. CDR3 protein: CASRRGQNTEAFF. Written as DNA, the CDR3 is TGTGCCAGCAGAAGGGGCCAGAACACTGAAGCTTTCTTT.

This clone came up once. The chain links TRBV18 to TRBJ1-1; D gene ambiguous. The CDR3 is 15 residues long. Germline V gene sequence: CDR1 KGHSH, CDR2 LQKENI. Trimming pared 3 bases from V and 4 bases from J, leaving 15 bases between. CDR3 residues: CASSPRPGFGTEAFF. CDR3 sequence (DNA): TGTGCCAGCTCACCTCGACCGGGTTTCGGCACTGAAGCTTTCTTT.

This clone appeared a few times. CDR3 loop: CASRSGLAAPSSYNEQFF. The CDR3 DNA is TGTGCCAGCAGATCCGGACTAGCGGCCCCCTCCTCCTACAATGAGCAGTTCTTC. The chain uses TRBV7-9 and TRBJ2-1, with 10 bases identical to TRBD2. Germline V gene data show CDR1 as SEHNR and CDR2 as FQNEAQ (reference sequence). CDR3 length: 18 amino acids. V lost 6 bases, J lost 0 bases, and 11 bases stayed unmatched. Supplemented by reference TRBV7-9 and TRBJ2-1, the full variable domain reads DTGVSQNPRHKITKRGQNVTFRCDPISEHNRLYWYRQTLGQGPEFLTYFQNEAQLEKSRLLSDRFSAERPKGSFSTLEIQRTEQGDSAMYLCASRSGLAAPSSYNEQFFGPGTRLTVL.

J is TRBJ2-3 and V is TRBV5-5, with D possibly TRBD2 on 5 matching bases. The V end was cut by 2 bases, the J end by 4 bases, with 20 bases between. The CDR3 contains 17 residues. Germline CDR1 and CDR2: SGHKS and YYEKEE (reference sequence). As DNA, the CDR3 is TGTGCCAGCAGCTTCACAGCAAGCCCGGCGAGGGCAGATACGCAGTATTTT. Protein sequence: CASSFTASPARADTQYF.

The chain uses TRBV7-9 and TRBJ1-1, with 7 bases identical to TRBD1. Germline lookup yields CDR1 SEHNR and CDR2 FQNEAQ (reference sequence). V trimming: 7 bases; J trimming: 4 bases; junction bases outside the gene matches: 12. CDR3 length: 15 amino acids. The DNA for the CDR3 is TGTGCCAGCAAGAAGAGTGTAGCAGGGGGCACTGAAGCTTTCTTT. Its translation: CASKKSVAGGTEAFF.

This chain joins TRBV27 and TRBJ2-3; D perhaps matches TRBD1 (5 bases). Germline V gene lookup returns CDR1 MNHEY and CDR2 SMNVEV (reference sequence). This CDR3 has 17 residues. Between the trimmed V and J ends, which lost 5 bases and 0 bases, there was a span of 18 bases. The CDR3 DNA is TGTGCCAGCAGTCGCAAGGGGCCGCCTTCTAGCACAGATACGCAGTATTTT. This gives the protein CASSRKGPPSSTDTQYF.

J is TRBJ2-5 and V is TRBV4-1, with D possibly called TRBD1 or TRBD2 (6 bases each). From germline, CDR1 is MGHRA and CDR2 YSYEKL. V was cut by 2 bases and J by 2 bases, with 15 bases left in between. The CDR3 sequence is 16 residues long. The CDR3 reads CASSQFGGARQETQYF. CDR3 bases: TGCGCCAGCAGCCAATTCGGGGGCGCAAGGCAAGAGACCCAGTACTTC.

The chain joins TRBV2 to TRBJ1-4, with D perhaps matching TRBD1 (5 bases). Germline-derived CDR1 and CDR2 are SNHLY and FYNNEI. This CDR3 region has 15 residues. V gave up 7 bases and J gave up 4 bases, with 16 bases separating them. This chain's CDR3 is CASTPKRGINEKLFF. The CDR3 DNA sequence: TGTGCCAGCACTCCCAAACGGGGCATTAATGAAAAACTGTTTTTT.

V is TRBV19 and J is TRBJ2-4; the match to TRBD2 covers 10 bases. The CDR3 has 19 residues. V dropped 5 bases and J dropped 2; count of bases not matched to a gene: 15. CDR1 is LNHDA and CDR2 is SQIVND in the germline V gene (reference sequence). Here the CDR3 reads CASSLLAGGGDLSKNIQYF. The CDR3 coding sequence is TGTGCCAGTAGTCTATTAGCGGGAGGAGGTGACCTATCCAAAAACATTCAGTACTTC.

V usage is TRBV18 and J usage is TRBJ1-1; D remains ambiguous. The germline CDR1 and CDR2 sequences are KGHSH and LQKENI. V was shortened by 1 base and J by 7 bases, with 10 bases between the two germline ends. The CDR3 runs to 13 residues. The CDR3 DNA reads as TGTGCCAGCTCACCACTTAGAGGAGATGAAGCTTTCTTT. Amino acids: CASSPLRGDEAFF.

The rearrangement links TRBV28 to TRBJ2-7; 7 nucleotides line up with TRBD2. There are 15 residues in the CDR3. V dropped 0 bases and J dropped 6; count of bases not matched to a gene: 8. Germline loops: CDR1 MDHEN, CDR2 SYDVKM. CDR3 protein: CASSLWGAGNSEQYF. DNA of the CDR3: TGTGCCAGCAGTTTATGGGGAGCGGGGAACAGCGAGCAGTACTTC.

The CDR3 sequence is CASSGQGNPANQPQHF. Here the CDR3 DNA reads TGTGCCAGCAGCGGACAGGGGAACCCTGCCAATCAGCCCCAGCATTTT. The chain recombines TRBV2 with TRBJ1-5; TRBD1 matches at 9 bases. The junction had 9 bases not matched to a gene; V was cut back by 6 bases and J by 3 bases. The CDR3 covers 16 residues. Germline values: CDR1 SNHLY, CDR2 FYNNEI.

This chain links TRBV6-1 with TRBJ1-5; D ambiguous. The CDR3 runs 14 residues. V gave up 2 bases and J gave up 7 bases, with 12 bases separating them. Germline CDR1 is MNHNS and CDR2 is SASEGT. The CDR3 nucleotides are TGTGCCAGCAGTGAAAGCGTGGCTTGGCAGCCCCAGCATTTT. It yields the protein CASSESVAWQPQHF.

This clone was recorded once. The chain links TRBV5-6 to TRBJ2-1; D might be TRBD1 (6 bases). V lost 0 bases to trimming and J lost 0 bases, with 10 bases between them. This CDR3 contains 16 residues. Germline CDR1 reads SGHDT; CDR2 reads YYEEEE. The CDR3 region has the DNA TGTGCCAGCAGCTTGGAGGGACACAGCTCCTACAATGAGCAGTTCTTC. Protein product: CASSLEGHSSYNEQFF.

V gene TRBV29-1 combines with J gene TRBJ1-1, with D hard to call. This CDR3 is built from 14 residues. The germline gives CDR1 SQVTM, CDR2 ANQGSEA. Trimming left V 6 bases short and J 4 bases short, with 18 bases between. CDR3: CSVFMGRVSTEAFF. The CDR3 DNA sequence: TGCAGCGTCTTTATGGGGAGGGTTTCCACTGAAGCTTTCTTT.

The gene calls are TRBV28 and TRBJ2-5; 8 positions agree with TRBD1. Losses at the gene ends were 3 bases for V and 0 bases for J; bases not matched to a gene: 12. The CDR3 loop spans 18 amino acids. Per germline, CDR1 MDHEN and CDR2 SYDVKM. CDR3 sequence (DNA): TGTGCCAGCAGTTTTTCCTCGGACAGGGAGAGGTACCAAGAGACCCAGTACTTC. The encoded protein is CASSFSSDRERYQETQYF.